The 25 T cell receptor beta chains reported below all come from one sample, sequenced in a study of control samples from healthy donors and cancer patients. The table came from immunoSEQ multiplex PCR; TCRdb's copy has only in-frame clones and leaves some out. The sample yields 110,000 to 150,000 clones, 90% to 95% seen once. Sequenced sample: blood. The receptor source for this set is a middle-aged man in good health.

This chain connects TRBV10-3 to TRBJ1-1, with unresolved D. Germline assignment: CDR1 ENHRY and CDR2 SYGVKD. V lost 10 bases, J lost 5 bases, and 11 bases lay in between. The CDR3 sequence is 11 residues long. CDR3 coding DNA: TGTGCCACAAGTTCCCTTACTGAAGCTTTCTTT. This gives the protein CATSSLTEAFF.

CDR3 in DNA: TGTGCCAGCAGCTCCTCAAGGGGCTCCTACAATGAGCAGTTCTTC. Its protein is CASSSSRGSYNEQFF. V usage is TRBV11-1 and J usage is TRBJ2-1; the D gene is possibly TRBD1 (5 bases). This CDR3 has 15 amino acids. Looked up from germline, CDR1 is SGHAT and CDR2 is FQDESV (reference sequence). V gave up 4 bases and J gave up 0 bases, with 10 bases separating them. The full variable domain, rest sourced from reference TRBV11-1 and TRBJ2-1, is EAEVAQSPRYKITEKSQAVAFWCDPISGHATLYWYRQILGQGPELLVQFQDESVVDDSQLPKDRFSAERLKGVDSTLKIQPAELGDSAMYLCASSSSRGSYNEQFFGPGTRLTVL.

V and J are TRBV9 and TRBJ1-5; D ambiguous. V was cut by 0 bases and J by 0 bases, with 7 bases left in between. Per germline, CDR1 SGDLS and CDR2 YYNGEE. CDR3 size: 15 residues. The DNA of the CDR3 is TGTGCCAGCAGCGTAGTGCTAGATAGCAATCAGCCCCAGCATTTT. The encoded protein is CASSVVLDSNQPQHF.

V is TRBV6-5 and J is TRBJ2-7, with 7 bases identical to TRBD1. The CDR3 covers 14 residues. From germline, CDR1 is MNHEY and CDR2 SVGAGI. The V gene end was trimmed by 6 bases and the J gene end by 0 bases; junction bases not matched to a gene: 5. Written as DNA, the CDR3 is TGTGCCAGCAGCCAGACAGGGTCCTCCTACGAGCAGTACTTC. Translating gives CASSQTGSSYEQYF.

The chain combines TRBV11-2 with TRBJ1-3; the D is unclear. CDR1 and CDR2 (germline): SGHAT, FQNNGV. Trimming removed 2 bases at V and 0 bases at J, with 11 bases between. CDR3 length equals 16 residues. The CDR3 loop is CASSLHPRDSGNTIYF. CDR3 nucleotide sequence: TGTGCCAGCAGCTTACATCCGAGAGACTCTGGAAACACCATATATTTT.

This chain's CDR3 is CASIRGVAGADTQYF. The CDR3 DNA reads as TGCGCCAGCATCCGAGGGGTAGCGGGGGCAGATACGCAGTATTTT. The rearrangement joins TRBV5-1 to TRBJ2-3; 9 bases match TRBD2. Trimming cost V 6 bases and J 4 bases; bases outside gene matches: 9. CDR3 size: 15 residues. CDR1 and CDR2 (germline): SGHRS, YFSETQ.

J is TRBJ1-4 and V is TRBV4-2; D not resolved. Trimming removed 0 bases at V and 13 bases at J, with 9 bases between. This CDR3 contains 12 residues. CDR1 is LGHNA, CDR2 YNFKEQ, per germline. In DNA form, the CDR3 reads TGTGCCAGCAGCCAAGAAGGGTATAGACTGTTTTTT. Protein product: CASSQEGYRLFF.

This rearrangement joins TRBV5-6 to TRBJ2-5, with D hard to call. The CDR3 loop spans 14 amino acids. Germline CDR1 is SGHDT and CDR2 is YYEEEE. Trimming removed 1 base at V and 0 bases at J, with 7 bases between. DNA for the CDR3: TGTGCCAGCAGCTTGACAGTAAACCAAGAGACCCAGTACTTC. It is translated as CASSLTVNQETQYF.

This clone was seen only a few times. This rearrangement joins TRBV19 to TRBJ1-5; no definite D call. The germline V and J ends were trimmed by 1 base and 3 bases, with 13 bases remaining between them. This CDR3 spans 16 amino acids. Per germline, CDR1 LNHDA and CDR2 SQIVND (reference sequence). The CDR3, as DNA: TGTGCCAGTAGTATAGGGCCTGGCTCTGTCAATCAGCCCCAGCATTTT. Encoded protein: CASSIGPGSVNQPQHF.

The V call is TRBV10-3, the J call TRBJ1-1; 8 nucleotides line up with TRBD1. CDR3 length: 11 residues. Trimming took 11 bases from V and 7 from J; bases not matched to a gene: 6. Germline values: CDR1 ENHRY, CDR2 SYGVKD. DNA of the CDR3: TGTGCCTCGACAGGGGAGGTTGAAGCTTTCTTT. Its translation: CASTGEVEAFF.

The chain uses TRBV3-1 (or the pseudogene TRBV3-2) and TRBJ2-7; the D is unclear. The V gene's germline CDR1 is LGHDT and CDR2 YNNKEL (reference sequence). There are 11 residues in the CDR3. Trimming pared 4 bases from V and 3 bases from J, leaving 4 bases between. CDR3 amino acids: CASSLDYEQYF. The CDR3 nucleotides read TGTGCCAGCAGCCTTGACTACGAGCAGTACTTC.

This chain joins TRBV10-3 and TRBJ1-5; D possibly corresponds to TRBD1 (6 bases). V gave up 0 bases and J gave up 2 bases, with 8 bases separating them. Germline V CDR1 and CDR2: ENHRY, SYGVKD. This CDR3 is 15 amino acids long. The CDR3 is CAISESGGGNQPQHF. In DNA, the CDR3 is TGTGCCATCAGTGAGTCAGGGGGTGGCAATCAGCCCCAGCATTTT.

The V and J genes are TRBV6-2 or TRBV6-3 and TRBJ2-6; D is unclear. This CDR3 is built from 16 residues. The V end lost 5 bases, the J end lost 2 bases, and 13 bases lay between the germline ends. In germline, CDR1 is MNHEY, CDR2 SVGEGT. The CDR3 DNA reads TGTGCCAGCAGTCGCAACCAGGTCGCTGGGGCCAACGTCCTGACTTTC. Translation: CASSRNQVAGANVLTF.

This clone was counted a few times. The CDR3 DNA reads as TGTGCCAGCAGTGAATCTGGTAACACCGGGGAGCTGTTTTTT. It specifies CASSESGNTGELFF. V and J are TRBV6-1 and TRBJ2-2; D call uncertain. Trimming shortened V by 2 bases and J by 2 bases, and 6 bases separated the two germline ends. This CDR3 spans 14 amino acids. CDR1 and CDR2 from the germline V gene are MNHNS and SASEGT.

The rearrangement joins TRBV4-3 to TRBJ2-7, with 7 bases aligning to TRBD1. Per the germline V gene, CDR1 is LGHNA and CDR2 is YSLEER. This CDR3 region has 14 residues. V was clipped by 3 bases and J by 5 bases; unmatched bases: 7. The CDR3 here is CASSHRTGANEQYF. CDR3 nucleotides: TGCGCCAGCAGCCATCGCACAGGGGCTAACGAGCAGTACTTC.

The chain joins TRBV6-4 to TRBJ2-1; D is unclear. The CDR3 has 15 amino acids. Trimming took off 2 bases at V and 2 bases at J, with 10 bases between the two ends. Looked up from germline, CDR1 is MRHNA and CDR2 is SNTAGT. DNA for the CDR3: TGTGCCAGCAGTGACGATAATGCCCCCTACAATGAGCAGTTCTTC. It translates to CASSDDNAPYNEQFF.

In its sample, this clone was seen a few times. This rearrangement joins TRBV7-3 to TRBJ1-5; D gene unclear. There are 15 residues in the CDR3. Germline V gives CDR1 SGHTA, CDR2 FQGTGA. V was cut by 4 bases and J by 5 bases, with 15 bases left in between. CDR3: CASSSQLTRDQPQHF. As DNA, the CDR3 is TGTGCCAGCAGCTCCCAATTAACTCGGGATCAGCCCCAGCATTTT.

The chain employs TRBV5-6 and TRBJ2-7; 9 bases are shared with TRBD2. After removal of 1 base from V and 3 bases from J, the junction contained 5 bases not matched to a gene. Germline-derived CDR1 and CDR2 are SGHDT and YYEEEE. The CDR3 runs to 15 residues. CDR3 residues: CASSLLAGSHYEQYF. CDR3 nucleotide sequence: TGTGCCAGCAGCTTGCTAGCGGGATCGCACTACGAGCAGTACTTC.

The V gene is TRBV9, the J gene TRBJ2-1, with 8 bases lining up with TRBD1. Losses at the gene ends were 6 bases for V and 5 bases for J; bases not matched to a gene: 4. There are 13 residues in the CDR3. Germline values: CDR1 SGDLS, CDR2 YYNGEE. The CDR3 DNA reads as TGTGCCAGCACCCCGGACAGGGACAATGAGCAGTTCTTC. This gives the protein CASTPDRDNEQFF.

The CDR3 DNA is TGTGCCAGCAGTGACCCCAGGGGAAGAGAGACCCAGTACTTC. Its protein is CASSDPRGRETQYF. The chain couples TRBV6-1 to TRBJ2-5, with D perhaps matching TRBD1 (6 bases). V was cut by 3 bases and J by 4 bases, with 12 bases left in between. The CDR3 consists of 14 residues. The germline V gene has CDR1 MNHNS and CDR2 SASEGT.

V and J are TRBV4-1 and TRBJ1-6; D not resolved. Germline lookup yields CDR1 MGHRA and CDR2 YSYEKL. Trimming shortened V by 4 bases and J by 0 bases, and 7 bases separated the two germline ends. The CDR3 totals 15 residues. CDR3 in DNA: TGCGCCAGCAGCCCGGGGTACTCCTATAATTCACCCCTCCACTTT. As protein: CASSPGYSYNSPLHF.

The CDR3 DNA is TGTGCCAGCAGTTCCCGGACGGGAGGAAGTCCAGAACTGTTTTTT. Amino acid sequence: CASSSRTGGSPELFF. The J gene is TRBJ1-4, the V gene TRBV6-5; D gene uncertain. This CDR3 comprises 15 residues. Germline CDR1 is MNHEY and CDR2 is SVGAGI. V shed 4 bases and J shed 12 bases, with 21 bases lying between them.

This sequence joins TRBV24-1 and TRBJ1-5; D might be TRBD1 (6 bases). This CDR3 region has 14 residues. Germline CDR1 KGHDR, CDR2 SFDVKD. The V end was cut by 4 bases, the J end by 6 bases, with 12 bases between. The CDR3 coding sequence is TGTGCCACCAGTGAGTCGGGGGGCGGTCAGCCCCAGCATTTT. It codes for CATSESGGGQPQHF.

The chain links TRBV3-1 (or the pseudogene TRBV3-2) to TRBJ2-4; TRBD2 might be the D (5 bases). CDR1 LGHDT and CDR2 YNNKEL come from the germline V gene (reference sequence). V gave up 3 bases and J gave up 9 bases, with 9 bases separating them. The length of the CDR3 is 12 residues. In DNA form, the CDR3 reads TGTGCCAGCAGCCAGGACTTTATCATTCAGTACTTC. The encoded protein is CASSQDFIIQYF.

A single count supports this clone. The V call is TRBV24-1, the J call TRBJ1-2, with a possible D match to TRBD1 (6 bases). This CDR3 has 13 residues. CDR1 is KGHDR, CDR2 SFDVKD, per germline. V was clipped by 6 bases and J by 6 bases, with 13 bases between them. The CDR3 protein is CATSRTALDGYTF. CDR3 coding DNA: TGTGCCACCAGTAGGACAGCCTTGGATGGCTACACCTTC.